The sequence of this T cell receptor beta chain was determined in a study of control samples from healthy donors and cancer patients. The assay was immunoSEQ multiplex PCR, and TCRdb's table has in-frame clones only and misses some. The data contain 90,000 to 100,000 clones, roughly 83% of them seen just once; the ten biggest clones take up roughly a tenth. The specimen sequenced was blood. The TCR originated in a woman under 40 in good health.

CDR3: CAWKKQLGDYGYTF. The CDR3 DNA follows: TGTGCCTGGAAGAAACAGTTGGGGGACTATGGCTACACCTTC. This sequence joins TRBV30 and TRBJ1-2; maybe TRBD1 (5 bases). Germline CDR1 GTSNPN, CDR2 SVGIG (reference sequence). The V and J ends lost 4 bases and 3 bases respectively, with 15 bases between them. This CDR3 spans 14 amino acids.